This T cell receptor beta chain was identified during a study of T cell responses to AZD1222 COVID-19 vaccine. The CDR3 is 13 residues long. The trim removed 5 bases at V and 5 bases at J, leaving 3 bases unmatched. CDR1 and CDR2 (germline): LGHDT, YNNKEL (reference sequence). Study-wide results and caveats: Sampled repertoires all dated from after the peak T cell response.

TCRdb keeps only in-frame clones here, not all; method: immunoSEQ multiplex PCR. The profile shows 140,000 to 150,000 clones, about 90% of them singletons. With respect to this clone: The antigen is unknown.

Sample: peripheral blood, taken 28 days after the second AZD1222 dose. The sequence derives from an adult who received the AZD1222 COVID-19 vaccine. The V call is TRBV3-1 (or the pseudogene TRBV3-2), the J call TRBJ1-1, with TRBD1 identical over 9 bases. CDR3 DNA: TGTGCCAGCAGCACGACAGGGGGAACTGAAGCTTTCTTT. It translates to CASSTTGGTEAFF.